A single sample is the source of the 11 T cell receptor beta chains below, sequenced in a study of T cell responses to AZD1222 COVID-19 vaccine. TCRdb's table, derived via immunoSEQ multiplex PCR, lists solely in-frame clones and lacks some. The table lists approximately 110,000 clones, nearly 90% of them singletons. This specimen consisted of peripheral blood, obtained on day 0 of AZD1222 vaccination. The source is an adult in good health.

The V and J genes are TRBV19 and TRBJ2-1; 9 bases are a match to TRBD2. With 7 bases clipped from V and 4 bases from J, the junction kept 11 bases outside the gene matches. The V gene's germline CDR1 is LNHDA and CDR2 SQIVND (reference sequence). This CDR3 has 16 residues. DNA for the CDR3: TGTGCCAGTACCCCCCTCGCGGGAGGGAAATACAATGAGCAGTTCTTC. This gives the protein CASTPLAGGKYNEQFF.

This clone was observed once. The CDR3 region has the DNA TGCGCCAGCAGTCAATCTCCAGGGAAACAGCCCCAGCATTTT. Protein product: CASSQSPGKQPQHF. This sequence joins TRBV23-1 and TRBJ1-5; a weak D match, TRBD1 (5 bases). TRBV23-1 is treated as an ORF (open reading frame) with a function not yet certain. The CDR3 has 14 amino acids. V was shortened by 0 bases and J by 7 bases, with 10 bases between the two germline ends.

J is TRBJ1-2 and V is TRBV5-1; D may be TRBD1 (6 bases). CDR1 and CDR2 (germline): SGHRS, YFSETQ. V lost 7 bases and J 3 bases, leaving 16 bases between the germline ends. The CDR3 is made up of 14 amino acids. Here the CDR3 reads CASSSREGDYGYTF. The CDR3 DNA reads TGCGCCAGCTCGTCAAGGGAGGGGGACTATGGCTACACCTTC.

This clone turned up a few times. The chain combines TRBV19 with TRBJ1-2; tentative D call: TRBD1 (6 bases). V was cut by 6 bases and J by 2 bases, with 16 bases left in between. The CDR3 totals 15 residues. CDR1 and CDR2 (germline): LNHDA, SQIVND (reference sequence). CDR3 region: CASSHPSGQNYGYTF. The DNA for the CDR3 is TGTGCCAGTAGCCACCCCAGTGGACAGAACTATGGCTACACCTTC.

The chain uses TRBV6-5 and TRBJ1-2; the D gene is possibly TRBD1 (6 bases). Per germline, CDR1 MNHEY and CDR2 SVGAGI. This CDR3 has 13 amino acids. With 2 bases removed from V and 8 bases from J, the gap between germline ends came to 12 bases. The CDR3 region is CASSYNRESGYTF. The CDR3 nucleotides read TGTGCCAGCAGTTACAACAGGGAGAGCGGCTACACCTTC.

This chain joins TRBV3-1 (or the pseudogene TRBV3-2) and TRBJ1-5; TRBD1 might be the D (6 bases). The V end was cut by 4 bases, the J end by 3 bases, with 10 bases between. CDR3 length: 14 amino acids. Germline-derived CDR1 and CDR2 are LGHDT and YNNKEL (reference sequence). CDR3 sequence reads: CASSLQGTNQPQHF. The CDR3 bases are TGTGCCAGCAGCCTACAGGGCACCAATCAGCCCCAGCATTTT.

The chain couples TRBV24-1 to TRBJ1-1, with D tentatively TRBD1 (5 bases). Trimming stripped 4 bases from V and 3 bases from J, with 11 bases between. The CDR3 runs to 14 residues. Germline V gives CDR1 KGHDR, CDR2 SFDVKD. In nucleotides, the CDR3 is TGTGCCACCAGTGACCTCGGGGGTGACACTGAAGCTTTCTTT. Translating gives CATSDLGGDTEAFF.

The chain recombines TRBV6-6 with TRBJ1-5, with TRBD1 matching 8 bases. V lost 5 bases, J lost 7 bases, and 4 bases stayed unmatched. Germline V gene lookup returns CDR1 MNHNY and CDR2 SVGAGI (reference sequence). The CDR3 extends over 13 amino acids. The CDR3 loop is CASSDRGEQPQHF. The CDR3 coding sequence is TGTGCCAGCAGTGACAGGGGAGAGCAGCCCCAGCATTTT.

The CDR3 DNA reads as TGTGCCATCAGTGAGTCGGTGGGAGATCAGCCCCAGCATTTT. As protein: CAISESVGDQPQHF. This rearrangement joins TRBV10-3 to TRBJ1-5, with D hard to call. The V gene lost 0 bases and the J gene lost 5 bases, with 8 bases spanning the gap. Per the germline V gene, CDR1 is ENHRY and CDR2 is SYGVKD. The CDR3 totals 14 residues.

This clone was seen more than once but under ten times. This chain links TRBV28 with TRBJ1-1, with TRBD1 as a possible D gene (6 bases). Between the trimmed V and J ends, which lost 11 bases and 7 bases, there was a span of 20 bases. The CDR3 has 13 amino acids. CDR1 is MDHEN and CDR2 is SYDVKM in the germline V gene. The CDR3 region is CASALLGGREAFF. As DNA, the CDR3 is TGTGCCTCCGCCCTTCTGGGGGGGCGTGAAGCTTTCTTT.

This chain uses TRBV19 with TRBJ2-1; the D is unclear. This CDR3 contains 15 residues. Trimming removed 4 bases at V and 0 bases at J, with 10 bases between. Germline V CDR1 and CDR2: LNHDA, SQIVND (reference sequence). This chain's CDR3 is CASSRTASSYNEQFF. The DNA for the CDR3 is TGTGCCAGTAGTAGGACGGCAAGCTCCTACAATGAGCAGTTCTTC.